This passage covers 15 T cell receptor beta chains from one sample sequenced in a study of naive and memory T cell subsets. The beta constant-region primer was an equimolar mix of two oligonucleotides covering TRBC1 and TRBC2. TCRdb analysed the UMI-ligation and nested PCR reads with MiXCR anew, one entry per CDR3 protein. The profile covers 120,000 to 150,000 distinct CDR3 sequences, with 17% appearing a single time and approximately 0.13% taken by the ten largest. The material sequenced was naive CD4+ T cells from blood. These receptors originate from a human donor in good health.

The V and J genes are TRBV6-1 and TRBJ2-2, with D uncertain. Between the trimmed V and J ends, which lost 6 bases and 6 bases, there was a span of 11 bases. CDR1 and CDR2 (germline): MNHNS, SASEGT. The CDR3 runs 13 residues. The CDR3 loop reads CASRVQLPGELFF. CDR3 coding DNA: TGTGCCAGCAGGGTTCAATTGCCCGGGGAGCTGTTTTTT.

Only a few counts were recorded for this clonotype. The chain recombines TRBV11-1 with TRBJ2-7, with TRBD2 identical over 15 bases. Germline V gene sequence: CDR1 SGHAT, CDR2 FQDESV (reference sequence). The CDR3 loop spans 17 amino acids. V trimming: 2 bases; J trimming: 6 bases; junction bases outside the gene matches: 8. Here the CDR3 DNA reads TGTGCCAGCAGCTTATCAGGGACTAGCGGGAGGATGAGCGAGCAGTACTTC. Translated: CASSLSGTSGRMSEQYF.

The CDR3 DNA sequence: TGTGCCAGCATCGCCGGGACAGGTTACACTGAAGCTTTCTTT. Encoded protein: CASIAGTGYTEAFF. The chain uses TRBV6-6 and TRBJ1-1; 8 bases line up with TRBD1. V lost 7 bases and J lost 3; bases outside the gene matches: 7. CDR1 MNHNY and CDR2 SVGAGI come from the germline V gene (reference sequence). The CDR3 extends over 14 amino acids.

This clonotype was picked up a small number of times. The V and J genes are TRBV24-1 and TRBJ2-1; D may match TRBD1 or TRBD2 (5 bases each). The germline V gene has CDR1 KGHDR and CDR2 SFDVKD. The CDR3 has 16 amino acids. The germline V and J ends were trimmed by 3 bases and 8 bases, with 19 bases remaining between them. The CDR3 loop is CATSDPGRGSDDEQFF. CDR3 nucleotides: TGTGCCACCAGTGATCCGGGACGTGGGAGTGATGATGAGCAGTTCTTC.

The chain joins TRBV7-2 to TRBJ1-5; D is undetermined. V lost 2 bases, J lost 8 bases, and 13 bases lay in between. The CDR3 has 14 amino acids. Germline CDR1 is SGHTA and CDR2 is FQGNSA. This CDR3 reads CASSLSWGGEPQHF. For the CDR3, the DNA is TGTGCCAGCAGCTTATCATGGGGTGGGGAGCCCCAGCATTTT.

The rearrangement links TRBV2 to TRBJ2-1; possibly TRBD1 or TRBD2 for D (5 bases each). CDR1 and CDR2 (germline): SNHLY, FYNNEI. This CDR3 comprises 11 residues. V was trimmed by 3 bases and J by 10 bases, leaving 7 bases between them. The CDR3: CASSDRGEQFF. DNA of the CDR3: TGTGCCAGCAGTGATCGGGGCGAGCAGTTCTTC.

The chain links TRBV19 to TRBJ2-3; 7 bases agree with TRBD2. The germline CDR1 and CDR2 sequences are LNHDA and SQIVND (reference sequence). The CDR3 has 12 amino acids. V was pared by 4 bases and J by 5 bases, with 0 bases of the junction left unmatched. The CDR3 DNA follows: TGTGCCAGTAGTACGGGGGGAGATACGCAGTATTTT. This gives the protein CASSTGGDTQYF.

This clonotype appeared a few times. The V gene is TRBV24-1, the J gene TRBJ2-2; no clear D. Germline lookup yields CDR1 KGHDR and CDR2 SFDVKD. Deletions cut 7 bases from V and 4 bases from J, with 21 bases between. There are 17 residues in the CDR3. CDR3 residues: CATRGSPFSGTTGELFF. As DNA, the CDR3 is TGTGCCACCAGGGGATCTCCCTTTTCGGGCACCACCGGGGAGCTGTTTTTT.

This chain links TRBV7-9 with TRBJ2-3, with TRBD2 matching over 7 bases. This CDR3 is 12 amino acids long. The V and J ends lost 2 bases and 8 bases, in that order; junction bases with no gene match: 1. The germline V gene encodes CDR1 SEHNR and CDR2 FQNEAQ (reference sequence). CDR3 loop: CASSLLAVTQYF. DNA for the CDR3: TGTGCCAGCAGCTTACTAGCGGTTACGCAGTATTTT.

This sequence joins TRBV5-4 and TRBJ2-7; D remains ambiguous. Trimming stripped 4 bases from V and 6 bases from J, with 17 bases between. This CDR3 spans 14 amino acids. Germline V gene sequence: CDR1 SGHNT, CDR2 YYREEE (reference sequence). This CDR3 reads CASSGQVGVREQYF. The DNA of the CDR3 is TGTGCCAGCAGCGGTCAGGTAGGCGTACGCGAGCAGTACTTC.

The rearrangement joins TRBV11-2 to TRBJ2-4; D tentatively fits TRBD1 or TRBD2 (5 bases each). The V end lost 1 base, the J end lost 5 bases, and 15 bases lay between the germline ends. CDR3 length: 16 amino acids. The germline CDR1 and CDR2 sequences are SGHAT and FQNNGV. CDR3 coding DNA: TGTGCCAGCAGCTTAGGTGGCAGAGGGACCCAAAACATTCAGTACTTC. The encoded protein is CASSLGGRGTQNIQYF.

This chain links TRBV20-1 with TRBJ2-7, with TRBD1 matching over 11 bases. The length of the CDR3 is 15 residues. Germline V lookup: CDR1 DFQATT, CDR2 SNEGSKA (reference sequence). V gave up 3 bases and J gave up 3 bases; unmatched junction bases: 7. In nucleotides, the CDR3 is TGCAGTGCTAGCGCCCCGGACAGGGGGCACTACGAGCAGTACTTC. Translated, it gives CSASAPDRGHYEQYF.

This clonotype was detected a few times. The chain employs TRBV28 and TRBJ1-5; TRBD1 matches 9 bases. The CDR3 spans 16 residues. Per germline, CDR1 MDHEN and CDR2 SYDVKM. Trimming at V came to 6 bases and at J to 5 bases, leaving 11 bases not matched to a gene. CDR3 residues: CASSPPGQGIDQPQHF. CDR3 bases: TGTGCCAGCAGCCCTCCGGGACAGGGAATTGATCAGCCCCAGCATTTT.

This clonotype was seen more than once but under ten times. The genes are TRBV19 and TRBJ2-7, with 9 bases that match TRBD2. V shed 3 bases, J shed 0 bases, and the junction held 6 bases outside the gene matches. Germline lookup yields CDR1 LNHDA and CDR2 SQIVND (reference sequence). This CDR3 region has 16 residues. The CDR3 sequence is CASSMLAGKSSYEQYF. The CDR3 DNA sequence: TGTGCCAGTAGTATGCTAGCGGGGAAGAGCTCCTACGAGCAGTACTTC.

The genes are TRBV7-2 and TRBJ1-2, with a tentative D call TRBD1 (6 bases). The length of the CDR3 is 13 residues. V lost 5 bases and J lost 5, with 12 bases in between. Germline V lookup: CDR1 SGHTA, CDR2 FQGNSA. The CDR3 coding sequence is TGTGCCAGCAGCCCTGAAGGGGGATATGGCTACACCTTC. Protein product: CASSPEGGYGYTF.